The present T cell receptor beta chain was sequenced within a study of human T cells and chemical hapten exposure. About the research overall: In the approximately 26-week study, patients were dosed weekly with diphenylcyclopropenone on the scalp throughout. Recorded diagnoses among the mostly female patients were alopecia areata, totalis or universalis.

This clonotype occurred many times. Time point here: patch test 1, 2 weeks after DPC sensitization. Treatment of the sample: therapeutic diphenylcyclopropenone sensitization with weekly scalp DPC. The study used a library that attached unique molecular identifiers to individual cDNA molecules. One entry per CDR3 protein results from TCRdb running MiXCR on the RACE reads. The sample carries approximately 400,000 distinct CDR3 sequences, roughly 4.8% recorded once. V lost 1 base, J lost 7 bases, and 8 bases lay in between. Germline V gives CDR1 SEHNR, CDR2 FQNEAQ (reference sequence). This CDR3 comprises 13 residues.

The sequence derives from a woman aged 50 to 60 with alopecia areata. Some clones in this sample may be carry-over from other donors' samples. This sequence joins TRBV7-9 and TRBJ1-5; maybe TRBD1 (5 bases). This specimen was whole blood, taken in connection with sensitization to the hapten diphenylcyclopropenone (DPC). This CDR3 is CASSLGGIQPQHF. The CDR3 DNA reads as TGTGCCAGCAGCTTAGGGGGGATCCAGCCCCAGCATTTT.